This T cell receptor beta chain is drawn from a study of blood T cell repertoires in COVID-19. Study overall: PBMCs, B-cell-depleted T cells, or T cells provided the cDNA or gDNA that made up the material.

The protocol was immunoSEQ multiplex PCR, while the TCRdb copy is restricted to in-frame clones and leaves out a portion. Of approximately 290,000 clones listed, around 90% are singletons. The CDR3 is 14 residues long. Trimming removed 3 bases at V and 1 base at J, with 8 bases between. Germline V gene sequence: CDR1 SEHNR, CDR2 FQNEAQ (reference sequence). This receptor was identified in a man between 18 and 35 years old with active or convalescent COVID-19. Sequencing was performed on peripheral blood. The chain links TRBV7-9 to TRBJ2-3; D possibly corresponds to TRBD2 (5 bases). This chain's CDR3 is CASSLVSGTDTQYF. DNA for the CDR3: TGTGCCAGCAGCTTGGTTAGCGGCACAGATACGCAGTATTTT.